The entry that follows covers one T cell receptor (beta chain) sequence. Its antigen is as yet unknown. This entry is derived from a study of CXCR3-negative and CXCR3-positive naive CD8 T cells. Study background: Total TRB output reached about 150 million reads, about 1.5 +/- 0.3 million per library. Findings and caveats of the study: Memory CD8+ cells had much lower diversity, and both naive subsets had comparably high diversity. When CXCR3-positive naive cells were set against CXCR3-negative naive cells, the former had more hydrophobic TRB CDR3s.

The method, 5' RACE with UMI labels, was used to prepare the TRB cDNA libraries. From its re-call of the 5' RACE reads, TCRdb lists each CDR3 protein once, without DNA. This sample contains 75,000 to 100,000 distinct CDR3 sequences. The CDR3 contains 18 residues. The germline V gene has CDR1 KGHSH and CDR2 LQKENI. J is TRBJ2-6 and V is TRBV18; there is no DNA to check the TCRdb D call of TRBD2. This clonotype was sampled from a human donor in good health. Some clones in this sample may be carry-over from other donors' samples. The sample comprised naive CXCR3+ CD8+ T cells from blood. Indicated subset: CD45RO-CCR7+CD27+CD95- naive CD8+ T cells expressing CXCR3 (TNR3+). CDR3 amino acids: CASSRGHPPGTGANVLTF.